The 17 T cell receptor beta chains given below trace back to one sample, sequenced in a study of regulatory T cells in long-lasting Graves disease. Libraries of TCR beta came from iRepertoire HTBI primers plus Arm-PCR of CDR3 regions. Each CDR3 protein is one row after TCRdb ran MiXCR on the multiplex PCR reads. The table lists more than 300,000 distinct CDR3 sequences, about 10% of them singletons, with about 19% in the top ten. Specified time point: newly diagnosed GD, antithyroid drugs for less than 3 months. RNA from PBMCs was the source of the TCR library. This same sample was also part of a study on T cells in Graves' hyperthyroidism and ophthalmopathy.

This sample comprised peripheral blood mononuclear cells (PBMCs), obtained at new diagnosis, from a patient treated with antithyroid drugs. The receptors come from a woman aged 18-30 years with Graves disease.

Concerning this clonotype itself: One base away lies a much larger clone, so this may be a sequencing read error. J is TRBJ1-1 and V is TRBV5-6; D gene uncertain. The V gene's germline CDR1 is SGHDT and CDR2 YYEEEE. The CDR3 loop spans 13 amino acids. The germline V and J ends were trimmed by 7 bases and 0 bases, with 10 bases remaining between them. This CDR3 reads CASGVELNTEAFF. CDR3 DNA sequence: TGTGCCAGCGGCGTTGAGTTGAACACTGAAGCTTTCTTT.

This clonotype was picked up many times. The rearrangement joins TRBV27 to TRBJ1-5; 10 bases are a match to TRBD1. The CDR3 consists of 16 residues. Germline V gene lookup returns CDR1 MNHEY and CDR2 SMNVEV (reference sequence). V shed 6 bases and J 3 bases; nucleotides not matched to a gene: 8. CDR3 amino acids: CASRALGTGVNQPQHF. The CDR3 DNA is TGTGCCAGCAGAGCCCTTGGGACAGGGGTCAATCAGCCCCAGCATTTT.

This chain joins TRBV12-3 or TRBV12-4 and TRBJ2-1, with 7 bases identical to TRBD1. This CDR3 region has 14 residues. The V and J ends lost 5 bases and 9 bases, in that order; junction bases with no gene match: 10. CDR3 region: CASSPWTGRGEQFF. CDR3 coding DNA: TGTGCCAGCAGTCCCTGGACAGGACGAGGTGAGCAGTTCTTC.

To note about this clonotype: A read error may produce the germline difference seen at one junction end. J is TRBJ1-6 and V is TRBV7-8; the match to TRBD1 covers 10 bases. The CDR3 length is 21 residues. The V gene's germline CDR1 is SGHVS and CDR2 FQNEAQ. CDR3: CAGSLTRDRGPESSYNSPLHF. The CDR3 DNA reads TGTGCCGGCAGCTTGACCCGGGACAGGGGCCCCGAAAGCTCCTATAATTCACCCCTCCACTTT.

The rearrangement joins TRBV20-1 to TRBJ1-2; possible D gene TRBD1, 5 bases. CDR1 is DFQATT and CDR2 is SNEGSKA in the germline V gene (reference sequence). This CDR3 region has 17 residues. Trimming left V 7 bases short and J 1 base short, with 25 bases between. CDR3 region: CSGRESGAWGFNYGYTF. CDR3 coding DNA: TGCAGTGGGAGGGAGTCAGGAGCGTGGGGGTTTAACTATGGCTACACCTTC.

This clonotype was recorded many times. V gene TRBV7-9 combines with J gene TRBJ2-1; D is unclear. Germline lookup yields CDR1 SEHNR and CDR2 FQNEAQ (reference sequence). V dropped 4 bases and J dropped 0 bases, with 10 bases sitting between them. The CDR3 has 15 amino acids. The DNA of the CDR3 is TGTGCCAGCAGCTGGGATCAGAGCTCCTACAATGAGCAGTTCTTC. Translating it yields CASSWDQSSYNEQFF.

A note on this clonotype: One base away lies a much larger clone, so this may be a sequencing read error. The rearrangement links TRBV27 to TRBJ1-5; a possible D gene is TRBD1 (5 bases). Deletions cut 11 bases from V and 1 base from J, with 18 bases between. Germline V CDR1 and CDR2: MNHEY, SMNVEV (reference sequence). The CDR3 consists of 15 residues. DNA for the CDR3: TGTGCCGGCGCCCCAGGGTTTGGAAGCAATCAGCCCCAGCATTTT. Translation: CAGAPGFGSNQPQHF.

This clonotype was observed at least ten times. The rearrangement joins TRBV27 to TRBJ1-2, with 7 positions matching TRBD1. Germline trimming cut 7 bases from V and 4 bases from J; bases unmatched to any gene: 3. Germline-derived CDR1 and CDR2 are MNHEY and SMNVEV (reference sequence). The CDR3 spans 12 residues. CDR3 sequence reads: CASMDRLYGYTF. CDR3 nucleotides: TGTGCCAGCATGGACAGGCTCTATGGCTACACCTTC.

The table lists this clonotype with many counts. J is TRBJ1-5 and V is TRBV12-3 or TRBV12-4; D is unclear. The CDR3 sequence is 13 residues long. Trimming stripped 3 bases from V and 4 bases from J, with 7 bases between. The CDR3: CASSFAGNQPQHF. The CDR3 region has the DNA TGTGCCAGCAGTTTTGCGGGGAATCAGCCCCAGCATTTT.

This clonotype was observed a handful of times. The V call is TRBV20-1, the J call TRBJ1-3; no clear D. Trimming removed 1 base at V and 3 bases at J, with 10 bases between. Germline-derived CDR1 and CDR2 are DFQATT and SNEGSKA (reference sequence). This CDR3 is built from 14 residues. Written as DNA, the CDR3 is TGCAGTGCTAGAGGCACCAGCTATGGAAACACCATATATTTT. Its translation: CSARGTSYGNTIYF.

This clonotype was detected only a few times. The V and J genes are TRBV6-2 or TRBV6-3 and TRBJ2-7, with D maybe TRBD2 (6 bases). The germline V gene has CDR1 MNHEY and CDR2 SVGEGT. With 2 bases removed from V and 2 bases from J, the gap between germline ends came to 7 bases. The length of the CDR3 is 13 residues. CDR3 amino acids: CASSYGGTYEQYF. The CDR3 region has the DNA TGTGCCAGCAGTTACGGGGGGACCTACGAGCAGTACTTC.

This clonotype has ten or more counts. This chain joins TRBV11-2 and TRBJ2-1; D not resolved. This CDR3 contains 17 residues. Germline V gene data show CDR1 as SGHAT and CDR2 as FQNNGV. Trimming removed 8 bases from V and 0 bases from J, with 20 bases in between. CDR3 loop: CASGSPEIGFSYNEQFF. The CDR3, as DNA: TGTGCCAGCGGGTCTCCGGAGATCGGGTTCTCCTACAATGAGCAGTTCTTC. Variable domain in full (rest from reference TRBV11-2 and TRBJ2-1): EAGVAQSPRYKIIEKRQSVAFWCNPISGHATLYWYQQILGQGPKLLIQFQNNGVVDDSQLPKDRFSAERLKGVDSTLKIQPAKLEDSAVYLCASGSPEIGFSYNEQFFGPGTRLTVL.

V is TRBV7-2 and J is TRBJ1-2; 8 bases agree with TRBD1. CDR1 is SGHTA, CDR2 FQGNSA, per germline. This CDR3 region has 20 residues. V lost 1 base to trimming and J lost 2 bases; unmatched junction nucleotides: 18. The CDR3 sequence: CASSLDINRTGRGKNYGYTF. Here the CDR3 DNA reads TGTGCCAGCAGCTTAGACATAAATAGGACAGGGCGTGGGAAAAACTATGGCTACACCTTC.

The chain combines TRBV30 with TRBJ1-2; a possible D gene is TRBD1 (5 bases). The CDR3 consists of 12 residues. Germline-derived CDR1 and CDR2 are GTSNPN and SVGIG (reference sequence). The germline V and J ends were trimmed by 6 bases and 12 bases, with 20 bases remaining between them. The CDR3 loop is CACWDLKMFDTF. CDR3 nucleotides: TGTGCCTGTTGGGACCTTAAAATGTTCGACACCTTC.

This clonotype was counted many times. This sequence joins TRBV6-1 and TRBJ1-2, with 10 bases fitting TRBD1. V gave up 5 bases and J gave up 5 bases; unmatched junction bases: 11. This CDR3 has 16 residues. Germline values: CDR1 MNHNS, CDR2 SASEGT. The CDR3 protein is CASSPRTGGGQYGYTF. The CDR3 bases are TGTGCCAGCAGTCCCCGGACAGGGGGAGGCCAATATGGCTACACCTTC.

This clonotype was detected only a few times. V and J are TRBV7-9 and TRBJ2-7, with 13 bases identical to TRBD2. With 5 bases clipped from V and 5 bases from J, the junction kept 15 bases outside the gene matches. The CDR3 covers 18 residues. Germline CDR1 reads SEHNR; CDR2 reads FQNEAQ (reference sequence). The CDR3 DNA reads TGTGCCAGCAGCCCCCGTGGGTTCGGACTAGCGGGGGCCGACGAGCAGTACTTC. Translated, it gives CASSPRGFGLAGADEQYF.

Turning to this clonotype: A much bigger clone sits one base away, suggesting this may be a read error. The chain employs TRBV9 and TRBJ2-7; TRBD2 agrees at 8 bases. J gave up 7 bases and V 1 base, and 10 bases lay outside the gene matches. CDR3 length: 15 amino acids. Per germline, CDR1 SGDLS and CDR2 YYNGEE. The CDR3 nucleotides read TGTGCCAGCAGCGTACGGGCCGGGAGGGCCGCTGAGCAGTACGTC. The encoded protein is CASSVRAGRAAEQYV.